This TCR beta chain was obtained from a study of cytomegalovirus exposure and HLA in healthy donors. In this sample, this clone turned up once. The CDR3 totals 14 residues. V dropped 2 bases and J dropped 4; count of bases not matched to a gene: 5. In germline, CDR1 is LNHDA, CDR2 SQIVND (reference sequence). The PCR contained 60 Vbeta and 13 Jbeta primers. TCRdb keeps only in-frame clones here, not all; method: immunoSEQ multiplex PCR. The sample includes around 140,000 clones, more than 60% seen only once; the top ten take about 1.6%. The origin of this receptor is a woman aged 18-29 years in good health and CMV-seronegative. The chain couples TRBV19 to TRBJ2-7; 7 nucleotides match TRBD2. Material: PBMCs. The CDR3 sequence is CASSITREKYEQYF. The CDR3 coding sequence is TGTGCCAGTAGTATAACGCGGGAGAAGTACGAGCAGTACTTC.